The rows below give T cell receptor beta chains drawn from one sample of a study of T cell clonotyping in hematopoietic cell transplantation. Measured with immunoSEQ multiplex PCR; TCRdb has only the in-frame clones, and not every one. The table shows tens of thousands of clones, with roughly 80% occurring only once. The material was peripheral blood mononuclear cells, obtained before stem cell transplant. The source of these receptors is a man aged 60 to 69 with myelodysplastic syndrome. Some clones in this sample may be carry-over from other donors' samples. Both conserved end residues are part of each CDR3. The D gene is left open where the match is weak. Rows may omit the clone size; those that give it use once, few, many or a size class.

D,size,J,V,CDR3,DNA
NA,NA,TRBJ2-1,TRBV7-2,CASSPQAVNEQFF,TGTGCCAGCAGCCCGCAAGCGGTAAATGAGCAGTTCTTC
TRBD1,NA,TRBJ1-6,TRBV19,CASSPGQGISPLHF,TGTGCCAGTAGTCCGGGACAGGGGATTTCACCCCTCCACTTT
NA,NA,TRBJ1-2,TRBV9,CASSVAVRDYGYTF,TGTGCCAGCAGCGTAGCAGTCCGGGACTATGGCTACACCTTC
TRBD1,NA,TRBJ1-3,TRBV19,CASSIIPGTGGSGNTIYF,TGTGCCAGTAGTATCATCCCCGGGACAGGGGGCTCTGGAAACACCATATATTTT
NA,few,TRBJ1-1,TRBV19,CASSIGFTEAFF,TGTGCCAGTAGTATCGGGTTCACTGAAGCTTTCTTT
NA,NA,TRBJ2-2,TRBV5-1,CASSFVSPNTGELFF,TGCGCCAGCAGTTTCGTATCACCGAACACCGGGGAGCTGTTTTTT
NA,once,TRBJ2-1,TRBV7-9,CASSLGSQGYNEQFF,TGTGCCAGCAGCTTAGGCAGTCAGGGATACAATGAGCAGTTCTTC
TRBD2,NA,TRBJ2-7,TRBV7-8,CASSLGRLAASYEQYF,TGTGCCAGCAGCTTAGGGCGGCTAGCGGCCTCCTACGAGCAGTACTTC
NA,NA,TRBJ1-4,TRBV5-1,CASSSRGGDEKLFF,TGCGCCAGCAGCTCCCGGGGGGGCGATGAAAAACTGTTTTTT
NA,NA,TRBJ2-2,TRBV5-4,CASSQGQNTGELFF,TGTGCCAGCAGTCAGGGACAGAACACCGGGGAGCTGTTTTTT
NA,few,TRBJ2-5,TRBV4-2,CASSQDRAGYGTQYF,TGTGCCAGCAGCCAAGATCGGGCCGGATACGGGACCCAGTACTTC
NA,NA,TRBJ2-7,TRBV7-6,CASSLGTVSYEQYF,TGTGCCAGCAGCTTAGGGACTGTCTCCTACGAGCAGTACTTC
NA,once,TRBJ2-5,TRBV9,CASSIGPGLQETQYF,TGTGCCAGCAGCATTGGCCCTGGGCTCCAAGAGACCCAGTACTTC
NA,NA,TRBJ2-5,TRBV30,CAWAHRQGRGETQYF,TGTGCCTGGGCGCACAGGCAGGGGCGGGGGGAGACCCAGTACTTC
NA,NA,TRBJ2-5,TRBV10-3,CATKTEETQYF,TGTGCCACCAAGACCGAGGAGACCCAGTACTTC
NA,NA,TRBJ2-1,TRBV11-2,CASSLEPTSVQFF,TGTGCCAGCAGCTTAGAACCAACTAGTGTACAGTTCTTC
NA,NA,TRBJ1-1,TRBV5-1,CASSSQGDTEAFF,TGCGCCAGCAGCTCGCAGGGAGACACTGAAGCTTTCTTT
NA,NA,TRBJ2-7,TRBV2,CASSNNTGQQSSYEQYF,TGTGCCAGCAGTAACAATACGGGACAACAGAGCTCCTACGAGCAGTACTTC
NA,NA,TRBJ2-7,TRBV5-1,CASSLAPDRYEQYF,TGCGCCAGCAGCTTGGCCCCGGACAGATACGAGCAGTACTTC
NA,NA,TRBJ2-1,TRBV30,CAWRGKGGQNEQFF,TGTGCCTGGAGGGGGAAGGGGGGGCAAAATGAGCAGTTCTTC
TRBD1,NA,TRBJ1-1,TRBV12-5,CASGYGQGTEAFF,TGTGCTAGTGGTTATGGACAGGGGACTGAAGCTTTCTTT
NA,few,TRBJ1-6,TRBV5-4,CASSSDKTPLHF,TGTGCCAGCAGCTCTGATAAGACACCCCTCCACTTT
NA,NA,TRBJ1-2,TRBV15,CATSRDRRGPFNYGYTF,TGTGCCACCAGCAGAGATCGGAGGGGTCCCTTTAACTATGGCTACACCTTC
NA,NA,TRBJ1-6,TRBV28,CASSSPGHYNSPLHF,TGTGCCAGCAGTTCTCCCGGGCACTATAATTCACCCCTCCACTTT
TRBD1,NA,TRBJ1-6,TRBV10-1,CATGTGNSPLHF,TGCGCCACCGGGACAGGGAATTCACCCCTCCACTTT
TRBD1,NA,TRBJ1-1,TRBV5-1,CASSVEQGNRATEAFF,TGCGCCAGCAGCGTCGAACAGGGGAACCGGGCCACTGAAGCTTTCTTT
NA,NA,TRBJ2-5,TRBV10-3,CAISGGAGPETQYF,TGTGCCATCAGTGGAGGGGCAGGGCCAGAGACCCAGTACTTC
TRBD1,NA,TRBJ1-2,TRBV28,CASTPDRGGGYTF,TGTGCCAGCACCCCTGACAGGGGCGGCGGCTACACCTTC
TRBD1,NA,TRBJ2-7,TRBV29-1,CSVEEGQGNHEQYF,TGCAGCGTTGAAGAGGGACAGGGGAACCACGAGCAGTACTTC
NA,NA,TRBJ1-1,TRBV29-1,CSVERGAWGNTEAFF,TGCAGCGTTGAACGGGGGGCCTGGGGGAACACTGAAGCTTTCTTT
TRBD1,NA,TRBJ1-2,TRBV4-3,CASRINRGSFANYGYTF,TGCGCCAGCAGGATTAACAGGGGAAGCTTTGCTAACTATGGCTACACCTTC
NA,few,TRBJ2-1,TRBV21-1,CASSRGRSYNEQFF,TGTGCCAGCAGCAGGGGCCGTTCCTACAATGAGCAGTTCTTC
NA,NA,TRBJ1-6,TRBV9,CASSPGSSYNSPLHF,TGTGCCAGCAGCCCCGGGAGCTCCTATAATTCACCCCTCCACTTT
NA,NA,TRBJ1-5,TRBV2,CASSLGDGSNQPQHF,TGTGCCAGCAGTCTCGGGGACGGCAGCAATCAGCCCCAGCATTTT
NA,NA,TRBJ1-1,TRBV19,CASSSGRMNTEAFF,TGTGCCAGTAGTTCGGGACGGATGAACACTGAAGCTTTCTTT
TRBD2,NA,TRBJ2-3,TRBV5-6,CASSYPPGGRPDTQYF,TGTGCCAGCAGCTATCCCCCCGGGGGGAGGCCAGATACGCAGTATTTT
NA,NA,TRBJ1-2,TRBV7-2,CASSLELGGYTF,TGTGCCAGCAGCTTAGAACTCGGTGGCTACACCTTC
NA,NA,TRBJ2-3,TRBV7-2,CASSLVVGPTDTQYF,TGTGCCAGCAGCTTAGTTGTCGGCCCTACAGATACGCAGTATTTT
TRBD1,NA,TRBJ2-7,TRBV19,CASSTGQGRKQYF,TGTGCCAGTAGTACGGGACAGGGGCGTAAACAGTACTTC
NA,once,TRBJ1-1,TRBV11-2,CASSLKWGTGSFSNTEAFF,TGTGCCAGCAGCTTAAAGTGGGGAACAGGGTCGTTTTCGAACACTGAAGCTTTCTTT
NA,NA,TRBJ1-3,TRBV7-3,CASSLGLPGAYGNTIYF,TGTGCCAGCAGCTTAGGGTTGCCGGGGGCATACGGAAACACCATATATTTT
NA,NA,TRBJ2-5,TRBV7-2,CASSLGFGGRETQYF,TGTGCCAGCAGCTTAGGTTTTGGGGGGCGAGAGACCCAGTACTTC
TRBD2,NA,TRBJ2-5,TRBV30,CASGSGGQETQYF,TGTGCCTCGGGTAGCGGGGGACAAGAGACCCAGTACTTC
NA,NA,TRBJ2-7,TRBV9,CASSVGESYEQYF,TGTGCCAGCAGCGTAGGGGAAAGCTACGAGCAGTACTTC
TRBD1,NA,TRBJ1-2,TRBV7-8,CASSPGGSAGYGYTF,TGTGCCAGCAGCCCAGGGGGGTCGGCAGGCTATGGCTACACCTTC
NA,few,TRBJ2-7,TRBV6-5,CASSLWDKLGEQYF,TGTGCCAGCAGTCTATGGGACAAATTAGGCGAGCAGTACTTC
TRBD1,NA,TRBJ1-6,TRBV30,CAWGTGGTSPLHF,TGTGCCTGGGGGACAGGGGGGACTTCACCCCTCCACTTT
NA,few,TRBJ1-2,TRBV29-1,CSVDAPVHTGYTF,TGCAGCGTTGATGCGCCGGTACACACTGGCTACACCTTC
NA,NA,TRBJ2-5,TRBV7-2,CASSPRRGAETQYF,TGTGCCAGCAGCCCTCGGAGGGGTGCCGAGACCCAGTACTTC
NA,NA,TRBJ1-2,TRBV5-6,CASSWTAIVVNYGYTF,TGTGCCAGCAGCTGGACAGCTATAGTAGTTAACTATGGCTACACCTTC
TRBD2,NA,TRBJ2-5,TRBV9,CASSVGGSAGVQETQYF,TGTGCCAGCAGCGTAGGGGGTAGTGCGGGGGTACAAGAGACCCAGTACTTC
TRBD1,NA,TRBJ2-7,TRBV18,CASSPGSGTGANEQYF,TGTGCCAGCTCACCCGGCTCCGGGACAGGGGCCAACGAGCAGTACTTC
NA,NA,TRBJ2-7,TRBV29-1,CSVLIPAYEQYF,TGCAGCGTTCTGATCCCTGCATACGAGCAGTACTTC
NA,NA,TRBJ2-7,TRBV2,CASQDRAGLPNRLSYEQYF,TGTGCCAGCCAGGACCGGGCTGGTCTACCCAACCGACTCTCCTACGAGCAGTACTTC
NA,NA,TRBJ2-1,TRBV7-2,CASSQAGRSYNEQFF,TGTGCCAGCTCCCAGGCCGGGCGGTCCTACAATGAGCAGTTCTTC
NA,once,TRBJ1-3,TRBV7-9,CASSVADTSSGNTIYF,TGTGCCAGCAGCGTCGCAGACACGTCCTCTGGAAACACCATATATTTT